This T cell receptor beta chain was observed in a study of identical twins (dated by TCRdb to 2016 to 2017). A note on the overall study: To test whether fetal clonotypes persist, the study used deep sequencing on TCR alpha and beta repertoires from monozygotic twins, unrelated adults of various ages, and cord blood. To rule out contamination, replicate twin experiments were performed at different times with different library preparation protocols. The paper's findings and limits, for the study overall: Invariant T cells such as MAIT and iNKT could partly confound zero-insertion analyses, although diverse VJ usage argued against such confounding for most clonotypes. Abundant cord blood beta clonotypes had fewer insertions, young adult naive repertoires showed a similar but weaker trend, and memory repertoires showed no such trend. Out-of-frame TCR alpha sharing in monozygotic twins was systematically underestimated by recombination models, whereas sharing between unrelated individuals was in agreement with the recombination models. Compared with coincidental sharing between unrelated individuals, an excess of low generation-probability sequences was observed among out-of-frame TCR alpha sequences shared between twins. Because the same donors could not be followed over many years, the conclusions relied on cross-sectional statistical analysis. In beta out-of-frame sequences, excess twin sharing was weaker, because having fewer shared sequences lowered the signal-to-noise ratio.

Every donor in the study was a healthy Caucasian. Three pairs of female monozygotic twins, all aged 18 to 29 years, made up the twin cohort. Miltenyi CD45RO+ enrichment and human naive T-cell isolation kits were used to isolate memory (CD45RO+) and naive T cells from PBMC. This clonotype was counted between two and nine times. Its target antigen remains unknown. No base qualities exist here, and no much larger clone lies one base off it. Compared with germline, V lacks 8 bases and J lacks 9 bases; bases without a gene match: 9. From cysteine to phenylalanine, the CDR3 is 14 amino acids long. The DNA shown is the 42-base CDR3, in frame from base 1. Library construction relied on 5' RACE. Sequencer: Illumina HiSeq 2000. Template switching added a universal primer binding site, and the final cDNA carried a unique molecular identifier that allowed TCR cDNA molecules to be counted accurately. Specific primers in the conserved constant-segment region were used to synthesize first-strand cDNA for TCR alpha and beta chains. To control for contamination, every cDNA library carried two barcodes: a SMART-Mk sample barcode plus Illumina barcodes. TruSeq adapter sequences along with Illumina sample barcodes were introduced in two successive PCR steps. The TCR alpha and beta cDNA libraries were sequenced on the Illumina HiSeq platform using custom primers. In the paper's pipeline: MiGEC was used to process raw reads and extract unique molecular identifiers, and MiXCR was used to find CDR3 positions. Recombination models were inferred per individual with the repgenHMM and IGoR tools using an EM algorithm. The tcR package in R was used for shared clonotype analysis, with sharing normalized by the product of cloneset sizes. To study raw recombination without the effects of thymic and clonal selection, out-of-frame nonproductive sequences were analyzed. TCRdb trimmed the raw reads at Q25, called clones with MiXCR and kept productive beta chains. One record per CDR3 amino acid sequence lists the most common genes and DNA. These V and J calls rely on TCRdb rather than the paper's analysis. Here the sample has under 250,000 distinct CDR3 sequences; more than 9.5% occur a single time. The top ten hold about 4% of the sample.

The data were also submitted as part of a second study, on yellow fever vaccine responses in identical twins. Taken from the second paper: The T cell response to vaccination in identical twins was reported by the authors to appear partly convergent and partly personalized. The study precisely tracked vaccine-responding T cell clones in identical twins.

The V and J genes are TRBV12-3 or TRBV12-4 and TRBJ2-1; 11 middle bases align to TRBD2. The receptor comes from a woman between 18 and 30 years old in good health. Sequencing was performed on memory (CD45RO+) T cells sorted from blood. The cell subset or site label, as the study defines it: CD45RO+ enriched T cells. The CDR3 amino acid sequence is: CASLTGLAGGEQFF. At the DNA level, the sequence is TGTGCCAGCCTCACCGGGCTAGCGGGAGGTGAGCAGTTCTTC.